This T cell receptor beta chain was captured in a study of multiple sclerosis patients with progressive multifocal leukoencephalopathy. Broader study findings: In most PML patients, TRB repertoires appeared less diverse by entropy.

The CDR3 has 15 residues. V shed 2 bases and J shed 0 bases, with 8 bases lying between them. Germline-derived CDR1 and CDR2 are MDHEN and SYDVKM. As regards this clone: The antigen is unknown.

Generated by immunoSEQ multiplex PCR, the TCRdb table keeps only in-frame clones and is missing some. The sample shows tens of thousands of clones, approximately 90% of them seen only once. Indicated time point: before natalizumab initiation. This clonotype originated in a human donor with multiple sclerosis. The chain couples TRBV28 to TRBJ2-1, with D possibly matching TRBD1 (6 bases). Source material: PBMCs. The CDR3 here is CASSLRGTSYNEQFF. The CDR3 DNA reads as TGTGCCAGCAGTTTAAGGGGGACCTCCTACAATGAGCAGTTCTTC.